This T cell receptor beta chain was recovered during a study of T cell repertoires in cytomegalovirus infection. Across the study: In public TCR beta signatures, there were indications of both CMV infection and matching HLA type.

V lost 4 bases and J 3 bases, leaving 9 bases between the germline ends. From germline, CDR1 is LGHDT and CDR2 YNNKEL (reference sequence). The CDR3 totals 13 residues. This clonotype showed up just a few times. What it binds is unknown. Whole-study findings and limits: Individuals carrying CMV plus the relevant HLA were identified by cumulative frequency of public TCR beta families. The ex vivo response showed dominance by HLA-C-restricted CMV-specific TCR beta clonotypes.

TCRdb processed the reads anew with MiXCR; each CDR3 protein has one entry. Counted here are about 460,000 distinct CDR3 sequences, 11% occurring once; the ten biggest clones make up roughly 10%. This TCR was recovered from a human donor in good health (CMV status not recorded). Some clones in this sample may be carry-over from other donors' samples. V and J are TRBV3-1 and TRBJ1-1, with D possibly TRBD1 on 5 matching bases. The sample comprised PBMCs. The CDR3 reads CASSPGGHTEAFF. In DNA, the CDR3 is TGTGCCAGCAGCCCCGGGGGTCACACTGAAGCTTTCTTT.